This TCR beta chain was sequenced in a study of cytotoxic CD8 clonotypes in ibrutinib-treated CLL. Background on the study: Samples showed on average about 250,000 productive templates and roughly 90,000 productive rearrangements. Study findings and constraints: Baseline clonality exceeded age-matched healthy donors and tracked circulating CD8+ T-cell counts. With treatment, public clonotypes, which were uncommon, either contracted or remained stable.

Points on this clone: Its antigen is unidentified.

T cells were sequenced at a targeted depth of 1 in 200,000 to 1 in 1 million. The method was immunoSEQ multiplex PCR; TCRdb's version includes in-frame clones alone and lacks a portion of them. The table records over 140,000 clones, 75% to 85% of them present only once. Deletions cut 7 bases from V and 4 bases from J, with 18 bases between. The V gene's germline CDR1 is MNHEY and CDR2 SVGAGI. This CDR3 has 15 residues. V gene TRBV6-5 combines with J gene TRBJ2-3; tentative D call: TRBD2 (6 bases). The clonotype comes from a human donor with chronic lymphocytic leukemia. The sample in question was PBMCs, obtained after 36 months of ibrutinib treatment. In nucleotides, the CDR3 is TGTGCCAGCAAGGAAGGCCCGGGGGTGTCAGATACGCAGTATTTT. As protein: CASKEGPGVSDTQYF.